What follows describes a single T cell receptor (beta chain). Membership in each cohort depended on participant-reported clinical history. Donors in Cohort 3 counted as recovered after two negative PCRs, clearance, or symptom resolution. Trimming removed 10 bases from V and 8 bases from J; junction bases left unmatched: 10. Germline V gene sequence: CDR1 KGHDR, CDR2 SFDVKD. The CDR3 is 13 amino acids. Original methodology: Reference gene primer amplification gave nucleated cell count estimates. Produced via immunoSEQ multiplex PCR; TCRdb's table is partial and in-frame only. Clonal size and the V and J genes are those of that table, whereas D and trimming came from the DNA. The table lists fewer than 600,000 clones, approximately 88% of them singletons. These data belong to a study of blood T cell repertoires in COVID-19. Study details: Sample material is recorded as cDNA or gDNA derived from T cells, B-cell-depleted T cells, or PBMCs.

The TCR comes from a woman in her 40s who had recovered from COVID-19. The chain has TRBV24-1 and TRBJ2-1, with TRBD2 identical over 7 bases. The sequenced material came from PBMCs or T cells enriched from blood (not recorded which). This CDR3 is CATGLGWGDEQFF. CDR3 bases: TGTGCCACTGGACTAGGTTGGGGGGATGAGCAGTTCTTC.